This TCR beta chain was recorded in a study of T cell repertoires in cytomegalovirus infection. The table lists this clonotype with a few counts. TCRdb recomputed calls from the reads with MiXCR, one row per CDR3 protein. The repertoire consists of hundreds of thousands of distinct CDR3 sequences, with about a sixth occurring once and the leading ten covering approximately 10%. This CDR3 region has 15 residues. Trimming shortened V by 2 bases and J by 2 bases, and 12 bases separated the two germline ends. Germline V gene data show CDR1 as SEHNR and CDR2 as FQNEAQ (reference sequence). This receptor was taken from a human donor in good health (CMV status not recorded). Some clones in this sample may be carry-over from other donors' samples. The specimen sequenced was PBMCs. The chain is built from TRBV7-9 and TRBJ2-5; D is ambiguous. CDR3 nucleotide sequence: TGTGCCAGCAGCTTAATTGGTAACCTTCAAGAGACCCAGTACTTC. The encoded protein is CASSLIGNLQETQYF.